The clone carrying this T cell receptor beta chain was seen only a few times. The germline CDR1 and CDR2 sequences are DFQATT and SNEGSKA (reference sequence). J gave up 4 bases and V 6 bases, and 11 bases lay outside the gene matches. The CDR3 extends over 15 amino acids. The sample is drawn from a study of T cell repertoires in cytomegalovirus infection. One entry per CDR3 protein results from TCRdb running MiXCR on the reads. The data show some 400,000 distinct CDR3 sequences, around 18% seen once. This clonotype originated in a human donor in good health (CMV status not recorded). Some clones in this sample may be carry-over from other donors' samples. The material sequenced was PBMCs. This chain joins TRBV20-1 and TRBJ2-1; 8 bases fit TRBD2. This chain's CDR3 is CSAPDRAGAYNEQFF. Here the CDR3 DNA reads TGCAGTGCCCCCGACCGAGCGGGAGCGTACAATGAGCAGTTCTTC.